The next 13 T cell receptor beta chains were all read from a single sample in a study of CD8+ T cells in alopecia areata (dated by TCRdb to the late 2010s). The time point label, read with the paper, signifies: around 29 days on oral tofacitinib. Read against the paper, the sample's treatment or condition label means: oral pan-JAK inhibitor, 5-10 mg twice daily. Library creation used the immunoSEQ multiplex PCR assay. RNA was extracted from all samples and reverse transcribed into cDNA as template for TCR sequencing. Imported from immuneACCESS, the table was reduced by TCRdb to in-frame sequences with V and J called. These copies leave out some clones; in studies compared against another copy, an unresolved V gene accounts for under half, and the cause of the remainder is not known. Within this sample are 120,000 or so clones, with under 65% of them counted one time only. The top ten hold approximately 5.1% of the sample.

The sample in question was CD4+ T cells sorted from blood, obtained at week 4, from a patient treated with tofacitinib. The receptor source for this set is a human donor with alopecia areata.

The V gene is TRBV9, the J gene TRBJ2-3, with TRBD2 as a possible D gene (5 bases). The CDR3 is 15 amino acids. CDR1 is SGDLS and CDR2 is YYNGEE in the germline V gene. V lost 0 bases and J 4 bases, leaving 12 bases between the germline ends. The CDR3: CASSVASFGADTQYF. The CDR3 nucleotides are TGTGCCAGCAGCGTAGCTAGTTTCGGGGCAGATACGCAGTATTTT.

The chain is built from TRBV30 and TRBJ2-3; D perhaps matches TRBD2 (6 bases). Germline V gene data show CDR1 as GTSNPN and CDR2 as SVGIG (reference sequence). Trimming took off 2 bases at V and 9 bases at J, with 12 bases between the two ends. The CDR3 spans 12 residues. The CDR3 is CAWSPPGRTQYF. The CDR3 region has the DNA TGTGCCTGGAGTCCCCCCGGGAGAACGCAGTATTTT.

CDR3 in amino acids: CSVDDTTDTQYF. The CDR3 region has the DNA TGCAGCGTTGATGATACCACAGATACGCAGTATTTT. V is TRBV29-1 and J is TRBJ2-3; D is unclear. Germline CDR1 and CDR2: SQVTM and ANQGSEA. This CDR3 has 12 residues. The V gene lost 3 bases and the J gene lost 2 bases, with 6 bases spanning the gap.

The chain is built from TRBV4-1 and TRBJ1-2; D is uncertain. V was cut by 0 bases and J by 6 bases, with 11 bases left in between. The CDR3 sequence is 14 residues long. The V gene's germline CDR1 is MGHRA and CDR2 YSYEKL. CDR3 nucleotide sequence: TGCGCCAGCAGCCAAGAACCCGCGGGCCATGGCTACACCTTC. This translates into CASSQEPAGHGYTF.

The chain carries TRBV30 and TRBJ2-2, with D maybe TRBD2 (6 bases). Trimming took 4 bases from V and 0 from J, leaving 9 bases between them. The V gene's germline CDR1 is GTSNPN and CDR2 SVGIG (reference sequence). CDR3 size: 14 residues. The CDR3 DNA reads as TGTGCCTGGAAGCGGGCATCGAACACCGGGGAGCTGTTTTTT. Translated, it gives CAWKRASNTGELFF.

This chain joins TRBV5-4 and TRBJ2-6; the match to TRBD2 covers 10 bases. From germline, CDR1 is SGHNT and CDR2 YYREEE (reference sequence). J gave up 1 base and V 4 bases, and 5 bases lay outside the gene matches. This CDR3 region has 17 residues. CDR3 region: CASSAGTSVSGANVLTF. CDR3 DNA sequence: TGTGCCAGCAGCGCCGGGACTAGCGTATCTGGGGCCAACGTCCTGACTTTC.

This chain joins TRBV2 and TRBJ2-6; TRBD1 matches 8 bases. The CDR3 has 15 residues. Trimming cost V 8 bases and J 0 bases; bases outside gene matches: 3. The V gene's germline CDR1 is SNHLY and CDR2 FYNNEI. This CDR3 is CASGQGISGANVLTF. CDR3 in DNA: TGTGCCAGCGGACAGGGTATCTCTGGGGCCAACGTCCTGACTTTC.

The rearrangement uses TRBV30 and TRBJ1-2; the D gene is possibly TRBD1 (6 bases). This CDR3 spans 11 amino acids. V lost 3 bases to trimming and J lost 7 bases, with 9 bases between them. Germline lookup yields CDR1 GTSNPN and CDR2 SVGIG (reference sequence). The DNA for the CDR3 is TGTGCCTGGAGCGGACAGATTGGCTACACCTTC. It codes for CAWSGQIGYTF. Complete variable domain (other parts from reference TRBV30 and TRBJ1-2): SQTIHQWPATLVQPVGSPLSLECTVEGTSNPNLYWYRQAAGRGLQLLFYSVGIGQISSEVPQNLSASRPQDRQFILSSKKLLLSDSGFYLCAWSGQIGYTFGSGTRLTVV.

V usage is TRBV9 and J usage is TRBJ1-3; a possible D gene is TRBD1 (5 bases). This CDR3 is 15 amino acids long. Germline V gives CDR1 SGDLS, CDR2 YYNGEE. V was cut by 1 base and J by 3 bases, with 11 bases left in between. CDR3 amino acids: CASSVLPGLGNTIYF. In nucleotides, the CDR3 is TGTGCCAGCAGCGTACTGCCGGGGCTTGGAAACACCATATATTTT.

The chain is built from TRBV10-3 and TRBJ2-6; no firm D call. The CDR3 consists of 15 residues. Trimming pared 3 bases from V and 4 bases from J, leaving 10 bases between. Germline lookup yields CDR1 ENHRY and CDR2 SYGVKD. DNA for the CDR3: TGTGCCATCAGTGATGGGGTCTCGGGGGCCAACGTCCTGACTTTC. It codes for CAISDGVSGANVLTF.

The V gene is TRBV19, the J gene TRBJ2-1; D call uncertain. The CDR3 consists of 11 residues. Germline CDR1 is LNHDA and CDR2 is SQIVND (reference sequence). Trimming removed 4 bases from V and 6 bases from J, with 4 bases in between. CDR3 sequence (DNA): TGTGCCAGTAGTACCGTCAATGAGCAGTTCTTC. Its translation: CASSTVNEQFF.

The V and J genes are TRBV2 and TRBJ2-3; D is unresolved. Trimming left V 4 bases short and J 5 bases short, with 4 bases between. CDR3 length: 11 residues. Looked up from germline, CDR1 is SNHLY and CDR2 is FYNNEI. CDR3 amino acids: CASSGLDTQYF. In DNA form, the CDR3 reads TGTGCCAGCAGTGGGCTAGATACGCAGTATTTT.

J is TRBJ2-1 and V is TRBV29-1; D perhaps matches TRBD2 (5 bases). This CDR3 region has 12 residues. Germline V gene data show CDR1 as SQVTM and CDR2 as ANQGSEA. With 7 bases removed from V and 6 bases from J, the gap between germline ends came to 13 bases. The DNA for the CDR3 is TGCAGCGCCCCCGACTATTTCAATGAGCAGTTCTTC. Translated: CSAPDYFNEQFF.